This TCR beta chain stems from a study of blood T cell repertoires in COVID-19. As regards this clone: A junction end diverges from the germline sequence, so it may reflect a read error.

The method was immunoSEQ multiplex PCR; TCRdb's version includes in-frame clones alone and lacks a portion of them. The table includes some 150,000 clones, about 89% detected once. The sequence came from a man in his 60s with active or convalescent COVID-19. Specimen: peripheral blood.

The CDR3 bases are TGTGCCAGCAGCTTAGCTGAGACTCCAACCGGGTTT. It codes for CASSLAETPTGF. This chain uses TRBV7-9 with TRBJ1-3; D ambiguous. Germline V gives CDR1 SEHNR, CDR2 FQNEAQ (reference sequence). The CDR3 runs to 12 residues.